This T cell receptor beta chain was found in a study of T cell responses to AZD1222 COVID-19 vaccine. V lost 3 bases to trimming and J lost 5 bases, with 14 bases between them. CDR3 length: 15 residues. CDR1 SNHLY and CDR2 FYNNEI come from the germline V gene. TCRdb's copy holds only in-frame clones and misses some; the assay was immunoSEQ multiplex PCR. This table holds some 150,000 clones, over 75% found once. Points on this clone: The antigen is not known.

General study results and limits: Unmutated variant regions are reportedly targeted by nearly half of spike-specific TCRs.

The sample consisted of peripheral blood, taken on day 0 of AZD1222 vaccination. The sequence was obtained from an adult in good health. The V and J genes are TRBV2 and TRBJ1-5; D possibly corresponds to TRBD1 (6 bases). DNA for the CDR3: TGTGCCAGCAGTGAGAGGGGGGCGGTCTATCAGCCCCAGCATTTT. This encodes CASSERGAVYQPQHF. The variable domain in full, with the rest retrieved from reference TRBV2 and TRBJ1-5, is EPEVTQTPSHQVTQMGQEVILRCVPISNHLYFYWYRQILGQKVEFLVSFYNNEISEKSEIFDDQFSVERPDGSNFTLKIRSTKLEDSAMYFCASSERGAVYQPQHFGDGTRLSIL.